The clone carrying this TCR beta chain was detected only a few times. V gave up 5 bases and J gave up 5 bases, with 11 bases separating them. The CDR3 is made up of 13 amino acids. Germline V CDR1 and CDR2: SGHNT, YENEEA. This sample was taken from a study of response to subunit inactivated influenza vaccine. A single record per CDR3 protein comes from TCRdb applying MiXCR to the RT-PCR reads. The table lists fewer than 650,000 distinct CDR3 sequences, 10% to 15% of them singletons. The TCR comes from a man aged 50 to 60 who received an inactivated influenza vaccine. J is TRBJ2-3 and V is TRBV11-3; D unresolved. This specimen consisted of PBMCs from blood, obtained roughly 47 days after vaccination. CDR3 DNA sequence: TGTGCCAGCAGCCAAAACCTCCTAGATACGCAGTATTTT. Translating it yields CASSQNLLDTQYF.